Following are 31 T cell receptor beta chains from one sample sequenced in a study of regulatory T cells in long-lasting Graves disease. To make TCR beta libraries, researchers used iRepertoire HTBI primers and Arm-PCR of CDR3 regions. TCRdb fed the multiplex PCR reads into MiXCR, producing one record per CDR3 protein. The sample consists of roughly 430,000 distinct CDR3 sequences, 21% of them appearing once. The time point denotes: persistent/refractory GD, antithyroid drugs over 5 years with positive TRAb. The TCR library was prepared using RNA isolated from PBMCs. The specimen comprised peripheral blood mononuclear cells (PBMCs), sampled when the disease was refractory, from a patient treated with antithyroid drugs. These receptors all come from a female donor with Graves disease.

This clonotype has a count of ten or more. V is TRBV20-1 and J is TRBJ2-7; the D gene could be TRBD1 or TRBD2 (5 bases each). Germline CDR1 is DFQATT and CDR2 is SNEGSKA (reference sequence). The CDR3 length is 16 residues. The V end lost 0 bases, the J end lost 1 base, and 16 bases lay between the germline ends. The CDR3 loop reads CSARDPHRDGSYEQYF. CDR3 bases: TGCAGTGCTAGAGACCCCCACCGGGACGGTTCCTACGAGCAGTACTTC.

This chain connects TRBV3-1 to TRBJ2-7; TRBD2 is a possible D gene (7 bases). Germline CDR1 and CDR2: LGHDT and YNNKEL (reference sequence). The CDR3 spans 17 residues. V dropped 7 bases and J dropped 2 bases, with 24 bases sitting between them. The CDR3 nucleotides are TGTGCCAGCATCCCCAGGGGAAGCGGGATTTCTGCCTACGAGCAGTACTTC. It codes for CASIPRGSGISAYEQYF.

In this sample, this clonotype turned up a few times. The CDR3 sequence is CSARILFGRQAQGSSYEQYF. As DNA, the CDR3 is TGCAGTGCTAGAATTCTTTTTGGACGACAGGCCCAAGGCAGCTCCTACGAGCAGTACTTC. The chain carries TRBV20-1 and TRBJ2-7; TRBD1 is a possible D gene (6 bases). Trimming removed 2 bases at V and 0 bases at J, with 29 bases between. The V gene's germline CDR1 is DFQATT and CDR2 SNEGSKA (reference sequence). The CDR3 is 20 amino acids.

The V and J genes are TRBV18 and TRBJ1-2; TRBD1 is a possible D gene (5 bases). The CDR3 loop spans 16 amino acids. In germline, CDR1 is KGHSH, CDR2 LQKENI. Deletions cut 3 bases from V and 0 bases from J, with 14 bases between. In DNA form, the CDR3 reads TGTGCCAGCTCACCTACCGGGGCAGGGACTAACTATGGCTACACCTTC. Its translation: CASSPTGAGTNYGYTF. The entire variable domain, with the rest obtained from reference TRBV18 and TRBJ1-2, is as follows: NAGVMQNPRHLVRRRGQEARLRCSPMKGHSHVYWYRQLPEEGLKFMVYLQKENIIDESGMPKERFSAEFPKEGPSILRIQQVVRGDSAAYFCASSPTGAGTNYGYTFGSGTRLTVV.

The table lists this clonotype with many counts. The CDR3 DNA reads TGTGCCAGCAGTGCCCGACTAGCGGGGAACTACGAGCAGTACTTC. Its translation is CASSARLAGNYEQYF. The chain recombines TRBV28 with TRBJ2-7; 11 bases map to TRBD2. Germline lookup yields CDR1 MDHEN and CDR2 SYDVKM. The CDR3 contains 15 residues. V trimming: 5 bases; J trimming: 3 bases; junction bases outside the gene matches: 6.

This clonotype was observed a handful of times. The CDR3, as DNA: TGTGCCAGCAGCGCAGCGACAGGGGGCAAAGCCCTAGGGGAGCAGTACTTC. Amino acid sequence: CASSAATGGKALGEQYF. This sequence joins TRBV2 and TRBJ2-7; 10 nucleotides agree with TRBD1. With V trimmed by 6 bases and J by 7 bases, 18 bases remained unmatched. The germline gives CDR1 SNHLY, CDR2 FYNNEI. This CDR3 is built from 17 residues.

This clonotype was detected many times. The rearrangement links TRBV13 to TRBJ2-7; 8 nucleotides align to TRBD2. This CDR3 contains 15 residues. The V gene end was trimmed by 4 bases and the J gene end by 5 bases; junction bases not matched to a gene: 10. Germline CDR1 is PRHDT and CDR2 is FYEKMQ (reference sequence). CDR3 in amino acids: CASSWASGSKHEQYF. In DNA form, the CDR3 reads TGTGCCAGCAGCTGGGCTAGCGGGTCAAAGCACGAGCAGTACTTC.

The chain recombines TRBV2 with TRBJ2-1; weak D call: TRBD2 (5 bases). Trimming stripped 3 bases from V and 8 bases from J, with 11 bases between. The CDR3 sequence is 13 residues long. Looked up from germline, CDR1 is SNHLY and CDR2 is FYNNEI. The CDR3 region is CASSDWVGDEQFF. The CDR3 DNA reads TGTGCCAGCAGTGATTGGGTGGGAGATGAGCAGTTCTTC.

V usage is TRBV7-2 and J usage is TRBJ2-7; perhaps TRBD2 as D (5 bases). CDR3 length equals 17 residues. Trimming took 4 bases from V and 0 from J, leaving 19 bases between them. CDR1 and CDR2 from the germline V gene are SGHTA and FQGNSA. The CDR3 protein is CASSSPAPGYSSYEQYF. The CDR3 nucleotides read TGTGCCAGCAGCTCCCCCGCACCGGGATATAGCTCCTACGAGCAGTACTTC. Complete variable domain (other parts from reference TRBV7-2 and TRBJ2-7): GAGVSQSPSNKVTEKGKDVELRCDPISGHTALYWYRQSLGQGLEFLIYFQGNSAPDKSGLPSDRFSAERTGGSVSTLTIQRTQQEDSAVYLCASSSPAPGYSSYEQYFGPGTRLTVT.

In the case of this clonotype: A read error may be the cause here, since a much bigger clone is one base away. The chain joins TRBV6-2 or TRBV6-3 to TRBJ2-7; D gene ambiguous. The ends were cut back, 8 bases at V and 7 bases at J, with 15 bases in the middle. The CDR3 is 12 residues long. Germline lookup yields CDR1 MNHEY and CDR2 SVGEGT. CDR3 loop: CASARTVREQYF. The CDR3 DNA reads TGTGCCAGCGCTCGAACAGTCCGGGAGCAGTACTTC.

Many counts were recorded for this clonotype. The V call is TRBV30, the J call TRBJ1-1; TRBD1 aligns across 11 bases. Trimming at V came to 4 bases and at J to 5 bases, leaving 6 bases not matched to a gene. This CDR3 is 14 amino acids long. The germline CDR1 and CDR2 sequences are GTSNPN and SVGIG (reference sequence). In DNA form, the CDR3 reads TGTGCCTGGAACGGACAGGGGGCTTGGACTGAAGCTTTCTTT. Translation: CAWNGQGAWTEAFF.

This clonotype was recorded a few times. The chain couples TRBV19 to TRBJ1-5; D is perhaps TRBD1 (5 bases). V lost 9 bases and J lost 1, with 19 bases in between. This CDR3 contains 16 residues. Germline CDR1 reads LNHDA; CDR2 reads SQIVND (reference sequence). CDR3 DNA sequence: TGTGCCAGCAACCTCCTCCCAGGGTCCAGCAATCAGCCCCAGCATTTT. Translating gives CASNLLPGSSNQPQHF.

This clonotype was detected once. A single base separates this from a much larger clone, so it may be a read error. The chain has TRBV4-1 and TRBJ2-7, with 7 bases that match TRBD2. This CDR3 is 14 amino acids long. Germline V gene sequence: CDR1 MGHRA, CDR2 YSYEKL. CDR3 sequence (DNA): TGCGCCAACAGCCCTCGGGGGGACGGCTACGAGCAGTACTTC. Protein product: CANSPRGDGYEQYF.

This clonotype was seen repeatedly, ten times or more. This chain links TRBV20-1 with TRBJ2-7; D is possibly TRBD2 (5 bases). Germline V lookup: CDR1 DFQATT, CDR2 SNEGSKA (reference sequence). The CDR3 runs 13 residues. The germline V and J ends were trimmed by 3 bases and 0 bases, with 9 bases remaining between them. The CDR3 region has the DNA TGCAGTGCTAGTCGGGATATCTCCTACGAGCAGTACTTC. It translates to CSASRDISYEQYF.

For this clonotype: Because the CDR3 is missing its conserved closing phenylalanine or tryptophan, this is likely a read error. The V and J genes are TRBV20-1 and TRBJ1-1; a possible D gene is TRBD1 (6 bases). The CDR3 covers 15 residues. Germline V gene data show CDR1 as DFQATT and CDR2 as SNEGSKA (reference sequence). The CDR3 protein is CSAIQGSLRGTEAFL. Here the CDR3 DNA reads TGCAGCGCGATACAGGGATCTCTGAGGGGCACTGAAGCTTTCCTT.

The CDR3 spells CASSPRESGANVLTF. The CDR3 region has the DNA TGTGCCAGCAGCCCCCGGGAAAGTGGGGCCAACGTCCTGACTTTC. The V and J genes are TRBV3-1 and TRBJ2-6; weak D call: TRBD2 (5 bases). The V gene's germline CDR1 is LGHDT and CDR2 YNNKEL (reference sequence). This CDR3 comprises 15 residues. The V end lost 4 bases, the J end lost 3 bases, and 10 bases lay between the germline ends. Full variable domain (remainder filled in from reference TRBV3-1 and TRBJ2-6): DTAVSQTPKYLVTQMGNDKSIKCEQNLGHDTMYWYKQDSKKFLKIMFSYNNKELIINETVPNRFSPKSPDKAHLNLHINSLELGDSAVYFCASSPRESGANVLTFGAGSRLTVL.

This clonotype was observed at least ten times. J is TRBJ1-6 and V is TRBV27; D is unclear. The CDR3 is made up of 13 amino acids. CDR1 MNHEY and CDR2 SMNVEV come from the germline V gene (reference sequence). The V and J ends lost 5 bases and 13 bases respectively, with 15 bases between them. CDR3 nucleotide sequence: TGTGCCAGCAGTCCGGCGTCCCCGGGTCCCCTCCACTTT. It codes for CASSPASPGPLHF.

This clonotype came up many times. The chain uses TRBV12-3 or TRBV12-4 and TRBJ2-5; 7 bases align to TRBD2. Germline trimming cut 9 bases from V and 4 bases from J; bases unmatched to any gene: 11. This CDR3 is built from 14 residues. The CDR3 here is CASSSWVAGETQYF. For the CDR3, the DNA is TGTGCCAGTTCCAGCTGGGTAGCGGGAGAGACCCAGTACTTC.

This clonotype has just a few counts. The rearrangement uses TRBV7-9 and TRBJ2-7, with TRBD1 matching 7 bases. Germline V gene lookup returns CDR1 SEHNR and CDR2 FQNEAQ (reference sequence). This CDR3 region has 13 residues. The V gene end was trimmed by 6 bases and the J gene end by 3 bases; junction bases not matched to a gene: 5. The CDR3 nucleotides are TGTGCCAGCAGTCACGGGACAGACTACGAGCAGTACTTC. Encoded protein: CASSHGTDYEQYF.

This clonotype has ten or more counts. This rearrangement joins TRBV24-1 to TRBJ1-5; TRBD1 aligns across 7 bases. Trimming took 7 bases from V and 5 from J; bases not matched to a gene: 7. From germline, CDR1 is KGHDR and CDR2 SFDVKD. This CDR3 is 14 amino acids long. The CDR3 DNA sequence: TGTGCCACCAGCACAGGGGAACTGGATCAGCCCCAGCATTTT. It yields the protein CATSTGELDQPQHF.

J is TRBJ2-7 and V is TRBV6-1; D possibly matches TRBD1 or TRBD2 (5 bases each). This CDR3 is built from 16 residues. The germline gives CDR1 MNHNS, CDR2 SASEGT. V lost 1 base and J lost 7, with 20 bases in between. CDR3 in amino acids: CASSEGWGTAAGEQYF. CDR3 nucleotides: TGTGCCAGCAGTGAAGGGTGGGGGACGGCGGCAGGGGAGCAGTACTTC.

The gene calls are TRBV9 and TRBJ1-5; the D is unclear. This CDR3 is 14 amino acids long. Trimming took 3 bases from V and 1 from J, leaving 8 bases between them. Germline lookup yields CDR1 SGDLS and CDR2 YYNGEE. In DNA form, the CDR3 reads TGTGCCAGCAGCGACCAACCAAGCAATCAGCCCCAGCATTTT. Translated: CASSDQPSNQPQHF. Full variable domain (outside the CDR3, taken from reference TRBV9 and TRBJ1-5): DSGVTQTPKHLITATGQRVTLRCSPRSGDLSVYWYQQSLDQGLQFLIQYYNGEERAKGNILERFSAQQFPDLHSELNLSSLELGDSALYFCASSDQPSNQPQHFGDGTRLSIL.

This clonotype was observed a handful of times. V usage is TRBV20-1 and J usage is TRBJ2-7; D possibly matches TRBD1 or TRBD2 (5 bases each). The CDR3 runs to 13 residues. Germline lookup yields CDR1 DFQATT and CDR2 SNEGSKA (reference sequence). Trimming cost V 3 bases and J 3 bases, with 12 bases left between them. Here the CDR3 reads CSARGTSVYEQYF. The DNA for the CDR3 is TGCAGTGCTAGGGGGACGTCGGTCTACGAGCAGTACTTC.

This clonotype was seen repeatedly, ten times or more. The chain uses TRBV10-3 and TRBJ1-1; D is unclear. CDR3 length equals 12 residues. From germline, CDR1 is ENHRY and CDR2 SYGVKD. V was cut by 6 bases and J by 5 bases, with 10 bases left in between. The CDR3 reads CAISGVETEAFF. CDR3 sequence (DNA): TGTGCCATCAGCGGGGTGGAAACTGAAGCTTTCTTT.

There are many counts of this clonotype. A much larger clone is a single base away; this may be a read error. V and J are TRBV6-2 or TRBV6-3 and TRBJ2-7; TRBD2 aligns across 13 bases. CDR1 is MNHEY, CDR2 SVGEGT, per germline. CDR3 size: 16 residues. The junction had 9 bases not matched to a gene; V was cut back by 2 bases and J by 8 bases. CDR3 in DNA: TGTGCCAGCAGTTACGGACTAGCGGGAGAATCCCACAAGCAGTACTTC. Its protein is CASSYGLAGESHKQYF.

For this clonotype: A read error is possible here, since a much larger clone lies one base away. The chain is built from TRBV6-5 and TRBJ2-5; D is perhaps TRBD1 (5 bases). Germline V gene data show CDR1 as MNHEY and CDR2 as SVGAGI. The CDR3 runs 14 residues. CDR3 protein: CASSYGAGQETRYF. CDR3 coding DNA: TGTGCCAGCAGTTATGGGGCCGGGCAAGAGACCCGGTACTTC.

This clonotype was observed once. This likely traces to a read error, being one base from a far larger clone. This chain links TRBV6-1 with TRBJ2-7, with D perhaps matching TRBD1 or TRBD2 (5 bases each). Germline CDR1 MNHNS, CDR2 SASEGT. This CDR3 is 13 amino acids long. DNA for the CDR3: TGTGCCACCAGTGGGGGTTCCCGCTACGAGCAGTACTTC. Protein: CATSGGSRYEQYF.

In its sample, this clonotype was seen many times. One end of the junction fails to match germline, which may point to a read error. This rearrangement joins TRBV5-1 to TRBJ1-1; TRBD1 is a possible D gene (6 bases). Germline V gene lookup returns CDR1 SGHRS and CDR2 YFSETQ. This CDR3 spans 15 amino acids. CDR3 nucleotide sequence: TGTGCCAGCAGCTGGACAGTTAGGGCGAACACTGAAGCTTTCTTT. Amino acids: CASSWTVRANTEAFF.

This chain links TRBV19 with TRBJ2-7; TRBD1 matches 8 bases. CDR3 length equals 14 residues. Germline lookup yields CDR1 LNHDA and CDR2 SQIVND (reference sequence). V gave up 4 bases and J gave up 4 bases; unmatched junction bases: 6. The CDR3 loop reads CASSKRTGWYEQYF. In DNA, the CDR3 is TGTGCCAGTAGTAAGAGGACAGGGTGGTACGAGCAGTACTTC.

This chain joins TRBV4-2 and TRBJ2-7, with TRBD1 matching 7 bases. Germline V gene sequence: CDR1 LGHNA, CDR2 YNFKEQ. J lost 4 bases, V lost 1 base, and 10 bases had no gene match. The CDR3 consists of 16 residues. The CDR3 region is CASSQAPLDRAYEQYF. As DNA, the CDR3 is TGTGCCAGCAGCCAAGCCCCACTTGACAGGGCTTACGAGCAGTACTTC.

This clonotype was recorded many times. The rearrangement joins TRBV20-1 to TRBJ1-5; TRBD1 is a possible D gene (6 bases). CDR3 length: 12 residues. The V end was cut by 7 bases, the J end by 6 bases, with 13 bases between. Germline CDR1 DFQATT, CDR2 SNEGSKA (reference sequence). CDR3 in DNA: TGCAGTGGTCTACAGGGACTTCAGCCCCAGCATTTT. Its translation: CSGLQGLQPQHF.